The 14 T cell receptor beta chains listed next were all sequenced from one sample in a study of naive and memory T cell subsets. Both TRBC1 and TRBC2 were covered by a beta constant-region primer of two equimolar oligonucleotides. TCRdb re-called the UMI-ligation and nested PCR reads through MiXCR, storing one row per CDR3 protein. The sample lists under 100,000 distinct CDR3 sequences; 6% to 7.5% were seen once. The source material was central memory CD4+ T cells from blood. The receptors originated from a human donor in good health.

The V gene is TRBV5-6, the J gene TRBJ2-7, with TRBD2 as a possible D gene (6 bases). The CDR3 totals 15 residues. V lost 0 bases to trimming and J lost 0 bases, with 10 bases between them. Per the germline V gene, CDR1 is SGHDT and CDR2 is YYEEEE. The CDR3 DNA is TGTGCCAGCAGCTTGGGGCTGGGGGGCTCCTACGAGCAGTACTTC. It yields the protein CASSLGLGGSYEQYF.

This clonotype has a handful of counts. This rearrangement joins TRBV2 to TRBJ1-2, with D possibly being TRBD1 (5 bases). The CDR3 has 15 residues. Germline V gives CDR1 SNHLY, CDR2 FYNNEI. V lost 4 bases to trimming and J lost 5 bases, with 17 bases between them. This CDR3 is CASSGLDRGGYGYTF. CDR3 sequence (DNA): TGTGCCAGCAGTGGTTTGGATAGGGGCGGGTATGGCTACACCTTC.

This clonotype was recorded at least ten times. The V and J genes are TRBV7-2 and TRBJ1-2; D is perhaps TRBD1 (6 bases). Germline loops: CDR1 SGHTA, CDR2 FQGNSA. V shed 5 bases and J shed 2 bases, with 12 bases lying between them. This CDR3 has 14 amino acids. For the CDR3, the DNA is TGTGCCAGCAGCGCCAAAGGGGGAAACTATGGCTACACCTTC. It encodes CASSAKGGNYGYTF.

This chain joins TRBV13 and TRBJ1-1; D not certain. CDR3 length equals 15 residues. V lost 2 bases and J 1 base, leaving 11 bases between the germline ends. The germline CDR1 and CDR2 sequences are PRHDT and FYEKMQ (reference sequence). The CDR3, as DNA: TGTGCCAGCAGCTTATTCGCCTCAAGGAACACTGAAGCTTTCTTT. It yields the protein CASSLFASRNTEAFF. Full variable domain (missing parts from reference TRBV13 and TRBJ1-1): AAGVIQSPRHLIKEKRETATLKCYPIPRHDTVYWYQQGPGQDPQFLISFYEKMQSDKGSIPDRFSAQQFSDYHSELNMSSLELGDSALYFCASSLFASRNTEAFFGQGTRLTVV.

The rearrangement joins TRBV7-2 to TRBJ2-3, with 7 bases that match TRBD1. The J segment lost 5 bases and the V segment lost 2 bases, leaving 7 bases of the junction unmatched. Germline-derived CDR1 and CDR2 are SGHTA and FQGNSA. The CDR3 is 15 amino acids. The CDR3 is CASSLSRGQGDTQYF. DNA for the CDR3: TGTGCCAGCAGCTTATCGAGGGGGCAGGGAGATACGCAGTATTTT.

There are a few counts of this clonotype. The chain's CDR3 is CASSLPGYGSPLHF. The CDR3 DNA is TGTGCCAGCAGCCTCCCAGGGTATGGTTCACCCCTCCACTTT. This chain joins TRBV5-6 and TRBJ1-6; maybe TRBD1 (5 bases). V was pared by 4 bases and J by 9 bases, with 14 bases between. Germline CDR1 is SGHDT and CDR2 is YYEEEE. The CDR3 spans 14 residues.

Only a few counts were recorded for this clonotype. This sequence joins TRBV5-6 and TRBJ1-1; the match to TRBD1 covers 7 bases. CDR1 is SGHDT and CDR2 is YYEEEE in the germline V gene. The CDR3 extends over 15 amino acids. The J segment lost 3 bases and the V segment lost 1 base, leaving 6 bases of the junction unmatched. This CDR3 is CASSLIDRADTEAFF. As DNA, the CDR3 is TGTGCCAGCAGCTTGATCGACAGGGCGGACACTGAAGCTTTCTTT.

This clonotype occurred a few times. The V call is TRBV7-2, the J call TRBJ2-1; D gene ambiguous. The germline CDR1 and CDR2 sequences are SGHTA and FQGNSA. The CDR3 is made up of 15 amino acids. V lost 5 bases, J lost 5 bases, and 16 bases lay in between. The CDR3 reads CASSPPRPLDNEQFF. CDR3 coding DNA: TGTGCCAGCAGCCCTCCCAGGCCCCTGGACAATGAGCAGTTCTTC.

The sample holds a few counts of this clonotype. The DNA of the CDR3 is TGTGCCAGCAGCTTATACGGGGACTACGAGCAGTACTTC. It encodes CASSLYGDYEQYF. This rearrangement joins TRBV14 to TRBJ2-7; a possible D gene is TRBD2 (5 bases). In germline, CDR1 is SGHDN, CDR2 FVKESK. V lost 5 bases and J 3 bases, leaving 11 bases between the germline ends. The CDR3 covers 13 residues.

The sample holds a few counts of this clonotype. The J gene is TRBJ2-6, the V gene TRBV20-1; TRBD2 is a possible D gene (5 bases). The V gene lost 0 bases and the J gene lost 1 base, with 10 bases spanning the gap. The germline V gene encodes CDR1 DFQATT and CDR2 SNEGSKA (reference sequence). The CDR3 consists of 16 residues. The CDR3 loop reads CSARDNGKSGANVLTF. CDR3 sequence (DNA): TGCAGTGCTAGAGATAACGGGAAATCTGGGGCCAACGTCCTGACTTTC.

This clonotype was picked up many times. This chain connects TRBV29-1 to TRBJ2-1; 9 bases map to TRBD1. In germline, CDR1 is SQVTM, CDR2 ANQGSEA. V was clipped by 4 bases and J by 15 bases; unmatched bases: 7. CDR3 length equals 11 residues. CDR3 nucleotides: TGCAGCGTTGGGGACAGGGAAGTTTTGTTCTTC. This sequence encodes CSVGDREVLFF.

This clonotype was recorded many times. The chain has TRBV30 and TRBJ1-6; D not certain. Germline V gene sequence: CDR1 GTSNPN, CDR2 SVGIG (reference sequence). Trimming stripped 0 bases from V and 7 bases from J, with 13 bases between. CDR3 size: 15 residues. Here the CDR3 reads CAWSVLYSSNSPLHF. The DNA of the CDR3 is TGTGCCTGGAGTGTACTGTACAGCTCCAATTCACCCCTCCACTTT.

This clonotype was seen at least ten times. This chain joins TRBV12-3 or TRBV12-4 and TRBJ1-3; tentatively, D is TRBD1 (6 bases). Trimming shortened V by 4 bases and J by 2 bases, and 12 bases separated the two germline ends. CDR3 length: 15 residues. Here the CDR3 DNA reads TGTGCCAGCAGTTCAACAGGGCGGGCTGGAAACACCATATATTTT. It codes for CASSSTGRAGNTIYF.

This clonotype was seen a few times. The genes are TRBV9 and TRBJ2-7, with D perhaps matching TRBD1 or TRBD2 (5 bases each). The CDR3 covers 13 residues. Germline V gene sequence: CDR1 SGDLS, CDR2 YYNGEE. V was cut by 3 bases and J by 3 bases, with 10 bases left in between. The CDR3 sequence is CASSAGTHYEQYF. As DNA, the CDR3 is TGTGCCAGCAGCGCCGGGACGCACTACGAGCAGTACTTC.